These 28 T cell receptor beta chains share one sample of origin, sequenced in a study of shared clonotypes between healthy human individuals. The method was immunoSEQ multiplex PCR; TCRdb's version includes in-frame clones alone and lacks a portion of them. The data contain roughly 1,800,000 clones, about 95% of them singletons. Naive CD8 cells, CD45RO-negative and positively selected for CCR7, excluded terminally differentiated effector memory CD45RA+ cells. Sequenced input: naive CD8+ T cells sorted from blood. The receptors originated from a man in his late teens or twenties in good health.

The genes are TRBV5-4 and TRBJ2-7; no definite D call. The CDR3 is 14 residues long. Germline V gene sequence: CDR1 SGHNT, CDR2 YYREEE (reference sequence). V dropped 4 bases and J dropped 2 bases, with 13 bases sitting between them. CDR3 loop: CASSPSFGAYEQYF. CDR3 in DNA: TGTGCCAGCAGCCCCTCCTTCGGTGCCTACGAGCAGTACTTC.

The rearrangement links TRBV15 to TRBJ1-6; no clear D gene. The CDR3 spans 13 residues. V dropped 5 bases and J dropped 8 bases, with 10 bases sitting between them. Looked up from germline, CDR1 is LNHNV and CDR2 is YYDKDF (reference sequence). This CDR3 reads CATSGGGHSPLHF. The DNA of the CDR3 is TGTGCCACCAGCGGTGGAGGGCATTCACCCCTCCACTTT.

The chain recombines TRBV2 with TRBJ1-5, with 8 positions matching TRBD1. The trim removed 6 bases at V and 9 bases at J, leaving 13 bases unmatched. The V gene's germline CDR1 is SNHLY and CDR2 FYNNEI. The CDR3 is 15 amino acids. CDR3 sequence (DNA): TGTGCCAGCAGCGACATATCGACAGGGGCCAGGCCCCAGCATTTT. Amino acids: CASSDISTGARPQHF.

The chain has TRBV4-1 and TRBJ2-7; 8 bases align to TRBD1. The J segment lost 3 bases and the V segment lost 4 bases, leaving 11 bases of the junction unmatched. The germline gives CDR1 MGHRA, CDR2 YSYEKL. This CDR3 has 16 amino acids. In DNA form, the CDR3 reads TGCGCCAGCAGCCCTCGCCCGACCGGGACAGGCTACGAGCAGTACTTC. Its translation: CASSPRPTGTGYEQYF.

The chain is built from TRBV9 and TRBJ2-3; no firm D call. V was shortened by 4 bases and J by 5 bases, with 23 bases between the two germline ends. Germline loops: CDR1 SGDLS, CDR2 YYNGEE. The CDR3 sequence is 17 residues long. The CDR3 is CASSPQPSSLLKDTQYF. The CDR3 DNA is TGTGCCAGCAGCCCTCAGCCCTCTAGTTTGTTGAAAGATACGCAGTATTTT. The full variable domain, completed using reference TRBV9 and TRBJ2-3, is DSGVTQTPKHLITATGQRVTLRCSPRSGDLSVYWYQQSLDQGLQFLIQYYNGEERAKGNILERFSAQQFPDLHSELNLSSLELGDSALYFCASSPQPSSLLKDTQYFGPGTRLTVL.

Concerning this clone: This same CDR3 is encoded by further DNA sequences in the sample. The chain has TRBV9 and TRBJ2-7, with TRBD2 as a possible D gene (5 bases). The V gene lost 2 bases and the J gene lost 3 bases, with 6 bases spanning the gap. This CDR3 has 12 residues. CDR1 is SGDLS and CDR2 is YYNGEE in the germline V gene. Written as DNA, the CDR3 is TGTGCCAGCAGCGTTGGAGGCTACGAGCAGTACTTC. Translating gives CASSVGGYEQYF.

This clone was observed a few times. The sample has other DNA sequences that encode this CDR3 too. The rearrangement joins TRBV11-2 to TRBJ1-1; 7 positions match TRBD1. The CDR3 totals 13 residues. With 1 base clipped from V and 4 bases from J, the junction kept 0 bases outside the gene matches. CDR1 SGHAT and CDR2 FQNNGV come from the germline V gene. The CDR3 coding sequence is TGTGCCAGCAGCTTAGCAGGGGGCACTGAAGCTTTCTTT. This encodes CASSLAGGTEAFF.

J is TRBJ2-3 and V is TRBV10-3, with unresolved D. The CDR3 covers 17 residues. Trimming pared 0 bases from V and 1 base from J, leaving 14 bases between. CDR1 and CDR2 from the germline V gene are ENHRY and SYGVKD. Written as DNA, the CDR3 is TGTGCCATCAGTGAGTCGTCCGCAGGTTTTCGCACAGATACGCAGTATTTT. This codes for CAISESSAGFRTDTQYF.

V and J are TRBV5-4 and TRBJ2-5; TRBD2 might be the D (5 bases). CDR1 is SGHNT and CDR2 is YYREEE in the germline V gene (reference sequence). This CDR3 is built from 13 residues. The V end was cut by 1 base, the J end by 9 bases, with 13 bases between. The CDR3 DNA sequence: TGTGCCAGCAGCTTGAGTCTAGCAGGTCCCCAGTACTTC. This encodes CASSLSLAGPQYF.

CDR3 amino acids: CASSPVVELTLAKNIQYF. DNA of the CDR3: TGTGCCAGCAGCCCGGTCGTCGAGCTTACCCTAGCCAAAAACATTCAGTACTTC. V usage is TRBV7-9 and J usage is TRBJ2-4; D gene ambiguous. V lost 5 bases to trimming and J lost 0 bases, with 20 bases between them. This CDR3 is built from 18 residues. From germline, CDR1 is SEHNR and CDR2 FQNEAQ (reference sequence).

Comment on this clone: Other DNA sequences in this specimen translate into the identical CDR3. The chain links TRBV19 to TRBJ2-7; TRBD2 agrees at 11 bases. V shed 3 bases, J shed 4 bases, and the junction held 2 bases outside the gene matches. Germline CDR1 and CDR2: LNHDA and SQIVND (reference sequence). This CDR3 is built from 14 residues. DNA for the CDR3: TGTGCCAGTAGTATGACTAGCGGGGCGTACGAGCAGTACTTC. Its protein is CASSMTSGAYEQYF.

The chain combines TRBV7-2 with TRBJ2-5; 13 nucleotides line up with TRBD2. V shed 3 bases and J 0 bases; nucleotides not matched to a gene: 1. The CDR3 sequence is 16 residues long. The germline gives CDR1 SGHTA, CDR2 FQGNSA. This CDR3 reads CASSLTSGGHQETQYF. The CDR3 DNA reads as TGTGCCAGCAGCTTGACTAGCGGGGGGCACCAAGAGACCCAGTACTTC.

The gene calls are TRBV4-2 and TRBJ2-7; 9 bases match TRBD1. Germline lookup yields CDR1 LGHNA and CDR2 YNFKEQ. V dropped 0 bases and J dropped 5; count of bases not matched to a gene: 11. The CDR3 has 17 residues. The CDR3, as DNA: TGTGCCAGCAGCCAAGACCTTGAAGGACAGGGGTTTAACGAGCAGTACTTC. Protein product: CASSQDLEGQGFNEQYF.

The V and J genes are TRBV10-3 and TRBJ2-7, with 8 bases aligning to TRBD1. The CDR3 totals 14 residues. Germline CDR1 is ENHRY and CDR2 is SYGVKD. V dropped 0 bases and J dropped 5; count of bases not matched to a gene: 3. This CDR3 reads CAISESIQGDEQYF. The CDR3 bases are TGTGCCATCAGTGAGTCGATACAGGGGGACGAGCAGTACTTC.

This clone was found once. V is TRBV4-3 and J is TRBJ2-2; D remains ambiguous. CDR3 length: 13 residues. V dropped 4 bases and J dropped 7 bases, with 10 bases sitting between them. Germline CDR1 and CDR2: LGHNA and YSLEER. The CDR3: CASSRTTIGELFF. CDR3 sequence (DNA): TGCGCCAGCAGCCGGACGACCATCGGGGAGCTGTTTTTT.

The V call is TRBV7-9, the J call TRBJ2-7; no clear D. Germline values: CDR1 SEHNR, CDR2 FQNEAQ (reference sequence). This CDR3 contains 14 residues. The V and J ends lost 5 bases and 0 bases respectively, with 11 bases between them. The chain's CDR3 is CASSSTQISYEQYF. The CDR3 DNA follows: TGTGCCAGCAGCAGTACCCAGATCTCCTACGAGCAGTACTTC. Together with reference TRBV7-9 and TRBJ2-7, the CDR3 gives the full variable domain: DTGVSQNPRHKITKRGQNVTFRCDPISEHNRLYWYRQTLGQGPEFLTYFQNEAQLEKSRLLSDRFSAERPKGSFSTLEIQRTEQGDSAMYLCASSSTQISYEQYFGPGTRLTVT.

V and J are TRBV5-1 and TRBJ2-7, with D tentatively TRBD1 (6 bases). V lost 5 bases and J lost 1, with 10 bases in between. The CDR3 consists of 13 residues. CDR1 SGHRS and CDR2 YFSETQ come from the germline V gene. In DNA form, the CDR3 reads TGCGCCAGCAGACAAACAGGGTCCTACGAGCAGTACTTC. Its protein is CASRQTGSYEQYF. Drawing the rest from reference TRBV5-1 and TRBJ2-7, the complete variable domain is KAGVTQTPRYLIKTRGQQVTLSCSPISGHRSVSWYQQTPGQGLQFLFEYFSETQRNKGNFPGRFSGRQFSNSRSEMNVSTLELGDSALYLCASRQTGSYEQYFGPGTRLTVT.

This chain connects TRBV27 to TRBJ2-4; D possibly uses TRBD1 or TRBD2 (7 bases each). This CDR3 spans 15 amino acids. CDR1 is MNHEY, CDR2 SMNVEV, per germline (reference sequence). Trimming removed 1 base from V and 6 bases from J, with 13 bases in between. In DNA form, the CDR3 reads TGTGCCAGCAGTTTATTACCAGGGGGGGTAAACATTCAGTACTTC. This encodes CASSLLPGGVNIQYF.

J is TRBJ1-5 and V is TRBV28; tentative D call: TRBD1 (6 bases). This CDR3 has 15 amino acids. Germline V gene sequence: CDR1 MDHEN, CDR2 SYDVKM. V was shortened by 3 bases and J by 5 bases, with 14 bases between the two germline ends. The CDR3 DNA is TGTGCCAGCAGTTTCCTTTTGGGGGCCGATCAGCCCCAGCATTTT. Encoded protein: CASSFLLGADQPQHF.

The table lists this clone with a few counts. Distinct nucleotide sequences in the sample also encode this CDR3. The chain has TRBV19 and TRBJ2-7, with D uncertain. There are 12 residues in the CDR3. Trimming cost V 3 bases and J 7 bases, with 10 bases left between them. Germline CDR1 and CDR2: LNHDA and SQIVND (reference sequence). CDR3 in amino acids: CASSIGPTEQYF. The CDR3 DNA follows: TGTGCCAGTAGTATCGGACCCACGGAGCAGTACTTC.

This chain uses TRBV10-3 with TRBJ2-2; 7 bases fit TRBD1. Unmatched junction bases numbered 9, after V lost 2 bases and J lost 0 bases. CDR1 and CDR2 (germline): ENHRY, SYGVKD. The CDR3 is 18 amino acids. In DNA, the CDR3 is TGTGCCATCAGTGAGGAAGGACAGGTGATCGCGAACACCGGGGAGCTGTTTTTT. Residues: CAISEEGQVIANTGELFF.

The sample holds one count of this clone. The chain joins TRBV19 to TRBJ2-7, with D possibly being TRBD2 (5 bases). The CDR3 loop spans 15 amino acids. Germline V gives CDR1 LNHDA, CDR2 SQIVND (reference sequence). Trimming took off 3 bases at V and 0 bases at J, with 12 bases between the two ends. The chain's CDR3 is CASSIFGEPSYEQYF. In DNA, the CDR3 is TGTGCCAGTAGTATCTTCGGGGAACCCTCCTACGAGCAGTACTTC.

The chain employs TRBV27 and TRBJ2-7; the match to TRBD1 covers 10 bases. The CDR3 covers 15 residues. The V segment lost 5 bases and the J segment 0 bases; nucleotides outside the gene matches: 4. Looked up from germline, CDR1 is MNHEY and CDR2 is SMNVEV (reference sequence). The CDR3 sequence is CASSLRQGASYEQYF. CDR3 nucleotides: TGTGCCAGCAGTCTGCGACAGGGGGCCTCCTACGAGCAGTACTTC.

The V call is TRBV7-9, the J call TRBJ2-3; D might be TRBD1 (6 bases). The CDR3 extends over 16 amino acids. Per the germline V gene, CDR1 is SEHNR and CDR2 is FQNEAQ (reference sequence). The ends were cut back, 6 bases at V and 0 bases at J, with 16 bases in the middle. The CDR3 bases are TGTGCCAGCAGGATGGGGGCGGGTTGGAGCACAGATACGCAGTATTTT. It encodes CASRMGAGWSTDTQYF. Looking up the rest from reference TRBV7-9 and TRBJ2-3 gives the full variable domain: DTGVSQNPRHKITKRGQNVTFRCDPISEHNRLYWYRQTLGQGPEFLTYFQNEAQLEKSRLLSDRFSAERPKGSFSTLEIQRTEQGDSAMYLCASRMGAGWSTDTQYFGPGTRLTVL.

The CDR3 sequence: CASSYFAGMGETQYF. The CDR3 nucleotides are TGTGCCAGCAGTTACTTCGCGGGGATGGGGGAGACCCAGTACTTC. This rearrangement joins TRBV6-5 to TRBJ2-5, with a possible D match to TRBD2 (6 bases). V shed 1 base and J shed 5 bases, with 14 bases lying between them. The V gene's germline CDR1 is MNHEY and CDR2 SVGAGI. This CDR3 is 15 amino acids long.

The chain recombines TRBV2 with TRBJ1-1; D is unclear. Trimming cost V 5 bases and J 4 bases, with 14 bases left between them. Looked up from germline, CDR1 is SNHLY and CDR2 is FYNNEI. This CDR3 comprises 14 residues. CDR3 coding DNA: TGTGCCAGCAGTCCAGGACCTGGTGGCACTGAAGCTTTCTTT. It codes for CASSPGPGGTEAFF.

This chain uses TRBV28 with TRBJ2-2; no clear D. Germline loops: CDR1 MDHEN, CDR2 SYDVKM. V lost 5 bases and J lost 2, with 6 bases in between. CDR3 length equals 13 residues. CDR3 sequence: CASSPYNTGELFF. In DNA, the CDR3 is TGTGCCAGCAGTCCCTATAACACCGGGGAGCTGTTTTTT.

In nucleotides, the CDR3 is TGTGCCAGCAGTGAAGCAACAGGGGGACGAAACACCATATATTTT. It specifies CASSEATGGRNTIYF. The chain is built from TRBV6-1 and TRBJ1-3; the match to TRBD1 covers 8 bases. The trim removed 0 bases at V and 5 bases at J, leaving 3 bases unmatched. Per germline, CDR1 MNHNS and CDR2 SASEGT. CDR3 length equals 15 residues.